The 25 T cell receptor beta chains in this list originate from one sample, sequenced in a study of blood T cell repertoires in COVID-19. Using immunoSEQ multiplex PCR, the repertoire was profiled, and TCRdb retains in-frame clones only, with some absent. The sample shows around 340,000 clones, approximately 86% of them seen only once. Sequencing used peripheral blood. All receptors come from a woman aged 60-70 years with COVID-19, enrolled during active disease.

The CDR3 region is CASKGWGQGTYEQYF. CDR3 nucleotide sequence: TGTGCCAGCAAGGGGTGGGGACAGGGAACCTACGAGCAGTACTTC. The rearrangement links TRBV2 to TRBJ2-7; 9 positions agree with TRBD1. Per the germline V gene, CDR1 is SNHLY and CDR2 is FYNNEI. The CDR3 is 15 amino acids. The J segment lost 2 bases and the V segment lost 7 bases, leaving 9 bases of the junction unmatched.

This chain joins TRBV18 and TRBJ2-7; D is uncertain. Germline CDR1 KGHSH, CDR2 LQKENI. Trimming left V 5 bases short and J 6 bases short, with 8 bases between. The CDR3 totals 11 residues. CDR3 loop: CASSEQAEQYF. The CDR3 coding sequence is TGTGCCAGCTCAGAGCAGGCCGAGCAGTACTTC.

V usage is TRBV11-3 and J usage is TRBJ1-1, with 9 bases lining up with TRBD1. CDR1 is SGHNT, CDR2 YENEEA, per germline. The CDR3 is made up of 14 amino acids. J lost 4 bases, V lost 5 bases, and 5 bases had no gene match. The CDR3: CASSPGTGRTEAFF. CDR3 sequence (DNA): TGTGCCAGCAGCCCCGGGACAGGGCGCACTGAAGCTTTCTTT.

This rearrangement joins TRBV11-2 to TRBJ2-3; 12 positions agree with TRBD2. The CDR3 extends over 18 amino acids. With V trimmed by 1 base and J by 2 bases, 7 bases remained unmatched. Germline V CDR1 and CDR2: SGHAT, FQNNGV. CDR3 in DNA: TGTGCCAGCAGCTTAGTGGGAGGACTAGCGGGGTACACAGATACGCAGTATTTT. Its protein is CASSLVGGLAGYTDTQYF.

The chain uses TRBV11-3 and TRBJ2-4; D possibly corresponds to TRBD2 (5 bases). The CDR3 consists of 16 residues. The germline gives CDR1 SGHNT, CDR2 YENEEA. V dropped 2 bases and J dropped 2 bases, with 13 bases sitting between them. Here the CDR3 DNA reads TGTGCCAGCAGCTTAAGGTCCGGGGAGACCAAAAACATTCAGTACTTC. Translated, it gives CASSLRSGETKNIQYF.

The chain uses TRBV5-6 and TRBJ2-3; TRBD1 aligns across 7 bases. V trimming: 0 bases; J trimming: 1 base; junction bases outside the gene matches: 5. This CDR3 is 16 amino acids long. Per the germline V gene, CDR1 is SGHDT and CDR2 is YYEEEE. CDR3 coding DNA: TGTGCCAGCAGCTTGGCGGTCGACAGGGGCACAGATACGCAGTATTTT. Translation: CASSLAVDRGTDTQYF.

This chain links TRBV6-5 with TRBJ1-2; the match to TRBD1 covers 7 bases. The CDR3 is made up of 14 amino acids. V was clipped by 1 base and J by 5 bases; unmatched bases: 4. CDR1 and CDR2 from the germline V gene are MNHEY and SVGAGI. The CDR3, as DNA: TGTGCCAGCAGTTACTTGGGGACAGTATATGGCTACACCTTC. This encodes CASSYLGTVYGYTF.

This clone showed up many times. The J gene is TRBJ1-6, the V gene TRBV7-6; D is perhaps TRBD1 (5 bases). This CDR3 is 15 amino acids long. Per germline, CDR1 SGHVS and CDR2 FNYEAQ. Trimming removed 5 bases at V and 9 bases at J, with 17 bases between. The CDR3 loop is CASSPTTGHSSPLHF. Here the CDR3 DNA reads TGTGCCAGCAGCCCAACAACCGGACACAGTTCACCCCTCCACTTT.

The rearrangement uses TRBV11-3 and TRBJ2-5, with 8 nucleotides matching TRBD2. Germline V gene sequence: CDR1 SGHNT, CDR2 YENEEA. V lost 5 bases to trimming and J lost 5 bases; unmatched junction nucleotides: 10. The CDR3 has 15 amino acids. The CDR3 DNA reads TGTGCCAGCAGCCGCCCCGGGGGGGTAGGGGAGACCCAGTACTTC. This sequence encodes CASSRPGGVGETQYF.

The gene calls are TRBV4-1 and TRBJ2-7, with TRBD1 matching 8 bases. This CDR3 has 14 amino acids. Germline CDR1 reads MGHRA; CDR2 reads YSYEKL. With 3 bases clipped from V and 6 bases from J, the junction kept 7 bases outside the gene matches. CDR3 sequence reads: CASSQTGESREQYF. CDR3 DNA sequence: TGCGCCAGCAGCCAGACAGGGGAAAGTCGCGAGCAGTACTTC.

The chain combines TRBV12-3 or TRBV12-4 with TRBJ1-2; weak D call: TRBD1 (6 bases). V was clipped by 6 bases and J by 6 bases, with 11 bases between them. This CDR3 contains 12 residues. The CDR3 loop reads CASSLGQHGYTF. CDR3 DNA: TGTGCCAGCAGCCTCGGACAGCATGGCTACACCTTC.

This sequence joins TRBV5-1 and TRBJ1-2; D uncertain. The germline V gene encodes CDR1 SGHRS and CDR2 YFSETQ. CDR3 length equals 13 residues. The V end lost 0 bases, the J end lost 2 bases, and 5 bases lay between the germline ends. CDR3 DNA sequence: TGCGCCAGCAGCTTGGCCCCGAACTATGGCTACACCTTC. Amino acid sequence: CASSLAPNYGYTF.

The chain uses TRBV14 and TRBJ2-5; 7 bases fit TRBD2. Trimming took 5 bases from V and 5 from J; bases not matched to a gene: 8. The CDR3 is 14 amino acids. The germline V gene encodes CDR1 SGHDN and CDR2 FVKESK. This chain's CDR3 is CASSLGAGRETQYF. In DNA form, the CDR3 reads TGTGCCAGCAGCTTGGGAGCGGGGCGGGAGACCCAGTACTTC.

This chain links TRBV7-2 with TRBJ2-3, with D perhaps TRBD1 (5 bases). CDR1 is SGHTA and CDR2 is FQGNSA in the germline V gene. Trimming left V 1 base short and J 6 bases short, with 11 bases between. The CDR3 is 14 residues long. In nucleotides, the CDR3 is TGTGCCAGCAGCTTAGAGCAGGGTACCGATACGCAGTATTTT. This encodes CASSLEQGTDTQYF.

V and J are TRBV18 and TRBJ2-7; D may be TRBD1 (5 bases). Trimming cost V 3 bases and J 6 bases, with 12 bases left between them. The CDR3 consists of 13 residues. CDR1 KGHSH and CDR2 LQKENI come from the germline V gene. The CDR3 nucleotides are TGTGCCAGCTCACCTCGCAGGGAAGGCGAGCAGTACTTC. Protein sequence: CASSPRREGEQYF.

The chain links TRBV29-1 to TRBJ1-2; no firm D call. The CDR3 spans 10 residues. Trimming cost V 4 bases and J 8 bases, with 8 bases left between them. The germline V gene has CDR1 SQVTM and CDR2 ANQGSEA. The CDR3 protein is CSVGGHGYTF. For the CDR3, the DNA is TGCAGCGTTGGTGGGCACGGCTACACCTTC.

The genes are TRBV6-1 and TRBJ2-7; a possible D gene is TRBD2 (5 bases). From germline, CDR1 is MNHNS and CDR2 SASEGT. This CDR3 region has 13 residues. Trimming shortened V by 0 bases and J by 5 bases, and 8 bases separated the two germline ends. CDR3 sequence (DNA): TGTGCCAGCAGTGAAGCGCGGGTTAACGAGCAGTACTTC. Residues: CASSEARVNEQYF.

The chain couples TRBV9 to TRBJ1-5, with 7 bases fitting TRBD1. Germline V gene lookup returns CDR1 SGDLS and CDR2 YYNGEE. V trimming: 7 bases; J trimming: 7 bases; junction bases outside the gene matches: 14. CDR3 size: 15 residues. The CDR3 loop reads CASARGGGGYQPQHF. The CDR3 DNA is TGTGCCAGCGCCCGGGGTGGAGGGGGCTACCAGCCCCAGCATTTT.

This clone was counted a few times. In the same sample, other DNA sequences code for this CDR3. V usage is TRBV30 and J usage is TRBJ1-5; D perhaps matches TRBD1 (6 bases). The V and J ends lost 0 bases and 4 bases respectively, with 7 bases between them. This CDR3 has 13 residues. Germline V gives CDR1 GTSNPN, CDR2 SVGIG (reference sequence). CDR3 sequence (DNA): TGTGCCTGGAGTGTACAGGGAAATCAGCCCCAGCATTTT. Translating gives CAWSVQGNQPQHF.

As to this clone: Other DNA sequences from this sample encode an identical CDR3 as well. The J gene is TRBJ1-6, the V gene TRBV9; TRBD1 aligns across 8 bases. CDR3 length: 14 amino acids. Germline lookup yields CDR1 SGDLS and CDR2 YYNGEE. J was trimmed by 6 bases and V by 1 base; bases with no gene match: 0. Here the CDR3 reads CASSVQGANSPLHF. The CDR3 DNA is TGTGCCAGCAGCGTACAGGGGGCTAATTCACCCCTCCACTTT.

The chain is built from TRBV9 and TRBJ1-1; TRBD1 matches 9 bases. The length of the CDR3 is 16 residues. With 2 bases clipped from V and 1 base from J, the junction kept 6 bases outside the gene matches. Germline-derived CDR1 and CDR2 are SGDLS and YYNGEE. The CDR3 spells CASSVPGQGANTEAFF. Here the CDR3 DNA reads TGTGCCAGCAGCGTCCCGGGACAGGGTGCGAACACTGAAGCTTTCTTT.

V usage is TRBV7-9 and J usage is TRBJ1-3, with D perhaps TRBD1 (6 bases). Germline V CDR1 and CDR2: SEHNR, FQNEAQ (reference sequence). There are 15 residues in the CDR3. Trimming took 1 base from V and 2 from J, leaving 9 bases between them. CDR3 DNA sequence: TGTGCCAGCAGCTTAGTGGCAGGGGCTGGAAACACCATATATTTT. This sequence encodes CASSLVAGAGNTIYF.

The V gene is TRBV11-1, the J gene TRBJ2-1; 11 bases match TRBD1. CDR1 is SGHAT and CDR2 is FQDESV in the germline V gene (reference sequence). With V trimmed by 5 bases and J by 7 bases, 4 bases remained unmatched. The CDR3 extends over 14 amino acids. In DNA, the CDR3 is TGTGCCAGCAGCCTAGGACAGGGGGCTAATGAGCAGTTCTTC. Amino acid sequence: CASSLGQGANEQFF.

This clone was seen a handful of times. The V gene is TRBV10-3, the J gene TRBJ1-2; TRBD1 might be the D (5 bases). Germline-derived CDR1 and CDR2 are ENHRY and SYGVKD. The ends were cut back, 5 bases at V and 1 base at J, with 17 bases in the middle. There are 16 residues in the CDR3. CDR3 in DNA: TGTGCCATCAGTACCCAACTGCCGGGGGGTAACTATGGCTACACCTTC. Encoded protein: CAISTQLPGGNYGYTF.

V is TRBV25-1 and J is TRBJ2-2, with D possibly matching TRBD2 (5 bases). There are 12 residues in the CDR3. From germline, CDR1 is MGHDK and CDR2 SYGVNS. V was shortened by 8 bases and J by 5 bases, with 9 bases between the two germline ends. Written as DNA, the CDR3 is TGTGCCAGCGGAAGGGAGACCGGGGAGCTGTTTTTT. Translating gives CASGRETGELFF.